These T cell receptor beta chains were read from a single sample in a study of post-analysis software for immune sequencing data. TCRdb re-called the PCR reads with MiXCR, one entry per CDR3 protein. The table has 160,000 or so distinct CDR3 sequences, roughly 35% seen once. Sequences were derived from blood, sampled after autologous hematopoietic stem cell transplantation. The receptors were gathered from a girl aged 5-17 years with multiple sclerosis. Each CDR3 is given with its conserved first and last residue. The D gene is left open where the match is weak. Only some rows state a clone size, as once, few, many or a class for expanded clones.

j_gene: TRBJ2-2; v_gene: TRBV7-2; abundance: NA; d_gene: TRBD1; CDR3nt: TGTGCCAGCAGCTTAGTCGGGACAGGTGCTACCGGGGAGCTGTTTTTT; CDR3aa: CASSLVGTGATGELFF
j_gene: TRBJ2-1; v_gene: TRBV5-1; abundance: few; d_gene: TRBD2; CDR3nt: TGCGCCAGCAGCTTGGTGGGGGGGGTTTACTCCTACAATGAGCAGTTCTTC; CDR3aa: CASSLVGGVYSYNEQFF
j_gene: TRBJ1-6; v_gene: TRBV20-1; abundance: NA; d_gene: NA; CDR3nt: TGCAGTGCTAGAGTGGCAGGCAATTCACCCCTCCACTTT; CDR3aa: CSARVAGNSPLHF
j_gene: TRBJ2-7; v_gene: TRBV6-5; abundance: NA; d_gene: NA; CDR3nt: TGTGCCACCAACGGTGGGAGTCCCTACAAGCAGTACTTC; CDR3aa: CATNGGSPYKQYF
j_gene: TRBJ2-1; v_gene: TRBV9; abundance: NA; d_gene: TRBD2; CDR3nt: TGTGCCAGCAGCGCGACTAGCGGGAGGGCCCCTCTTAAGGATGAGCAGTTCTTC; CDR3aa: CASSATSGRAPLKDEQFF
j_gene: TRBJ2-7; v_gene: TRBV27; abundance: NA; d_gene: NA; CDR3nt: TGTGCCAGCAGTTTAAACGAGCAGTACTTC; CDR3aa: CASSLNEQYF
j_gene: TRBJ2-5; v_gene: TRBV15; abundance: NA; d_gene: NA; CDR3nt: TGTGCCACCAGCAGAGAAATCGGGGGAGGAGAGACCCAGTACTTC; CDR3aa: CATSREIGGGETQYF
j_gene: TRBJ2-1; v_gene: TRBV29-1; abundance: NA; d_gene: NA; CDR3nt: TGCAGCGCCCTTCGGACGGAATACAATGAGCAGTTCTTC; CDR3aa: CSALRTEYNEQFF
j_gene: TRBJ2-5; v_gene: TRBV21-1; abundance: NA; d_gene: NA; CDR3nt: TGTGCCAGCAGCACAAGGACAGTTACGTACCAAGAGACCCAGTACTTC; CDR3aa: CASSTRTVTYQETQYF
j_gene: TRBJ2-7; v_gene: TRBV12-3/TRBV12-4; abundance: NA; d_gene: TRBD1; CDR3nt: TGTGCCAGCAGTTTAGGTTCTGGACAGGCTTCGTCCTACGAGCAGTACTTC; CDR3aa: CASSLGSGQASSYEQYF
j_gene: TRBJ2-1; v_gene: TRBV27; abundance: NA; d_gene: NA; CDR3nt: TGTGCCAGCATGGGGGCCCGGGGGTACAATGAGCAGTTCTTC; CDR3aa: CASMGARGYNEQFF
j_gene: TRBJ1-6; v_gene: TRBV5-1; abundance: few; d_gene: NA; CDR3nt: TGCGCCAGCAGCCCGGGACATCCAAATTCACCCCTCCACTTT; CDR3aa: CASSPGHPNSPLHF
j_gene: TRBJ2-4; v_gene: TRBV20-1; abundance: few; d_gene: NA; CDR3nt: TGCAGTGCTTCCGGGACTCCTACCCCCGTTCAGTACTTC; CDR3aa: CSASGTPTPVQYF
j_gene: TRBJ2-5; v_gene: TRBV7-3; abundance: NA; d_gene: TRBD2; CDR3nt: TGTGCCAGCAGCCTACTAGCGGGAGATGGCGAGACCCAGTACTTC; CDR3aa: CASSLLAGDGETQYF
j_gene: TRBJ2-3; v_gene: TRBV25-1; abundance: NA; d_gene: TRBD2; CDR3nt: TGTGCCAGCAGTGAATGGCGAGCGGGGGGTAGCACAGATACGCAGTATTTT; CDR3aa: CASSEWRAGGSTDTQYF
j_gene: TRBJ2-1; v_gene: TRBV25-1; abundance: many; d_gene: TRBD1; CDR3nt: TGTGCCAGCAGTGACAACAGGGGTGGGTCCTACAATGAGCAGTTCTTC; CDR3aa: CASSDNRGGSYNEQFF
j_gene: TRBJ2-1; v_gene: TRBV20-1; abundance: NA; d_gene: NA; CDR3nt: TGCAGTGCTACGGCCACCGGGAGCGGCGACTACAATGAGCAGTTCTTC; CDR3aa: CSATATGSGDYNEQFF
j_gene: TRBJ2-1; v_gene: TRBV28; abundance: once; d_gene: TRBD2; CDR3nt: TGTGCCAGCAGTTACCCCCGGACTAGCGGCTACAATGAGCAGTTCTTC; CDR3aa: CASSYPRTSGYNEQFF
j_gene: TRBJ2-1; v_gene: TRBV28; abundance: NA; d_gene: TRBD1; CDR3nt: TGTGCCAGCAGTTTGCAAGGGACAGAGGGGTATGAGCAGTTCTTC; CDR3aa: CASSLQGTEGYEQFF
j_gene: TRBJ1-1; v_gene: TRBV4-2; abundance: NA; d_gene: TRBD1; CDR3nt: TGTGCCAGCAGACAGACAGGGGGGAAGACTGAAGCTTTCTTT; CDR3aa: CASRQTGGKTEAFF
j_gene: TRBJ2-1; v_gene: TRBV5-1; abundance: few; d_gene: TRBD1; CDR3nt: TGCGCCAGCAGTCTCGGACAGGCGGGCTACAATGAGCAGTTCTTC; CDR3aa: CASSLGQAGYNEQFF
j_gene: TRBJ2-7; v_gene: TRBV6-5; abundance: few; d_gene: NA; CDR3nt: TGTGCCAGCAGGTCGGACCTAACCTACGAGCAGTACTTC; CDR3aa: CASRSDLTYEQYF
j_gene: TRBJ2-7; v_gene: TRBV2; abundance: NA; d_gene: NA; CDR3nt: TGTGCCAACCAACGGGACTCCAATTCCTACGAGCAGTACTTC; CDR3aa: CANQRDSNSYEQYF
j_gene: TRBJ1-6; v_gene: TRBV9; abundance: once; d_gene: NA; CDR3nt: TGTGCCAGCAGCGTAGAGGCGGGTGGGTCACCCCTCCACTTT; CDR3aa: CASSVEAGGSPLHF
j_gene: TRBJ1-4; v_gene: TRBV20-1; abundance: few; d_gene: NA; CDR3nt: TGCAGTGCTAGAGATCTTGGGACGGTTAATGAAAAACTGTTTTTT; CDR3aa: CSARDLGTVNEKLFF
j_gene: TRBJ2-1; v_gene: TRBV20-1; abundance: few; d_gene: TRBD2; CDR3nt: TGCAGTGCAGAGCCGGGACTAGAATACAATGAGCAGTTCTTC; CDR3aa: CSAEPGLEYNEQFF
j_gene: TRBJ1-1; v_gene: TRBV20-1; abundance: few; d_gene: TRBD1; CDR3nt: TGCAGCGCCGGGACAGCAATCCTGGGCGCTGAAGCTTTCTTT; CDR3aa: CSAGTAILGAEAFF
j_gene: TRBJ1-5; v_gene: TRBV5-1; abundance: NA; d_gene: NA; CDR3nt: TGCGCCAGCAGCTTGGGAGGGGGGAAAAATCAGCCCCAGCATTTT; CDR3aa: CASSLGGGKNQPQHF
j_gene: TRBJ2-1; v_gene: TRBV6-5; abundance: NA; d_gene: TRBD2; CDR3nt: TGTGCCAGCAGTTATCGGCTTAGCGGGAGCTCCTACAATGAGCAGTTCTTC; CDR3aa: CASSYRLSGSSYNEQFF
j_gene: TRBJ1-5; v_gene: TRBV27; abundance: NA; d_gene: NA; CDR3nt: TGTGCCAGCAGCCCTCGTCTGGGGAATCAGCCCCAGCATTTT; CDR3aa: CASSPRLGNQPQHF
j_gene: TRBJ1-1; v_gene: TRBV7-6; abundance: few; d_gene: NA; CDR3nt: TGTGCCAGCAGTTCAATGAACACTGAAGCTTTCTTT; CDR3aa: CASSSMNTEAFF
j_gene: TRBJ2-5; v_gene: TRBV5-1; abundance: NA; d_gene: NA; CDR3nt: TGCGCCAGCAGCTTGGAAGGCTTCAGCCAAGAGACCCAGTACTTC; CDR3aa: CASSLEGFSQETQYF
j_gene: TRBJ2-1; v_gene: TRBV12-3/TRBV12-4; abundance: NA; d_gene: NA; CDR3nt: TGTGCCAGCAGTCGAGGGGGGAGAGACAATGAGCAGTTTTTC; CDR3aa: CASSRGGRDNEQFF
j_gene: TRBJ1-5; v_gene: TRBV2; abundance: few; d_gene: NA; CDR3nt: TGTGCCAGCAGTGACCGGGACACCCTCAATCAGCCCCAGCATTTT; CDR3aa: CASSDRDTLNQPQHF
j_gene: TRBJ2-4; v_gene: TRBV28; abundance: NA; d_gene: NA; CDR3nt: TGTGCCAGCAGTTTAGGTGGGATAGCCAAAAACATTCAGTACTTC; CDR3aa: CASSLGGIAKNIQYF
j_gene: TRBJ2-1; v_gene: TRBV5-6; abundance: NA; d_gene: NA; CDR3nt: TGTGCCAGCAGCTTGTCAGTACGCGTGTTGGGTGAGCAGTTCTTC; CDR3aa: CASSLSVRVLGEQFF
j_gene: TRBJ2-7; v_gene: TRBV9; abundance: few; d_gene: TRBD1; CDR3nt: TGTGCCAGCAGCGCCGGGACAGGGTTTGACGAGCAGTACTTC; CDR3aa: CASSAGTGFDEQYF
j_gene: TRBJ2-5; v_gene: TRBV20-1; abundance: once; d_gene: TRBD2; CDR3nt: TGCAGTGCAACAGTAGCGGGATACAATGAGCAGTACTTC; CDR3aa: CSATVAGYNEQYF
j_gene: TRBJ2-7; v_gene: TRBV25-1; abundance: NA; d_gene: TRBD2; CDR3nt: TGTGCCAGCAGTGGGGGACTAGCGGGAGGGCCCTACGAGCAGTACTTC; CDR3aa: CASSGGLAGGPYEQYF
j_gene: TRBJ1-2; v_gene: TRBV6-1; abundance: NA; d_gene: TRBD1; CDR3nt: TGTGCCAGCAGCCACCTCGGGACAGGGGGAGGCTACACCTTC; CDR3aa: CASSHLGTGGGYTF
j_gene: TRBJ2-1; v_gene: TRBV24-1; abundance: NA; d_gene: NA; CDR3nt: TGTGCCACCAGTGATTTTACGGGACAATACAATGAGCAGTTCTTC; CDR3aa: CATSDFTGQYNEQFF
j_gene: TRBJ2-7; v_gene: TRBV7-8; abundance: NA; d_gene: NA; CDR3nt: TGTGCCAGCAGCTTAGTGGGGGTAGTGTACGAGCAGTACTTC; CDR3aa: CASSLVGVVYEQYF